The entry that follows covers one TCR beta chain sequence. The data are from a study of blood T cell repertoires in COVID-19. Overall study context: Acute and convalescent COVID-19 specimens originated in the United States, Italy and Spain.

Libraries were prepared by immunoSEQ multiplex PCR; TCRdb keeps only in-frame clonotypes and omits some of them. The sample records about 140,000 clones, approximately 86% being singletons. Per the germline V gene, CDR1 is SGHRS and CDR2 is YFSETQ. CDR3 length: 15 residues. V lost 4 bases and J lost 9; bases outside the gene matches: 9. The sequence was obtained from a human donor in a cohort sampled during active COVID-19. The sample comprised peripheral blood. The J gene is TRBJ1-6, the V gene TRBV5-1; TRBD1 agrees at 8 bases. The CDR3 DNA is TGCGCCAGCAGCCCCCCAGGGGGCTTTCGTTCACCCCTCCACTTT. Its translation: CASSPPGGFRSPLHF.